This TCR beta chain was captured by sequencing in a study of T cells in Graves' hyperthyroidism and ophthalmopathy. Amplified TCR beta CDR3 regions derived from RNA transcripts. The primer set for the first-round RT-PCR of the TCR CDR3 was HTBI. TCRdb reprocessed the multiplex PCR reads with MiXCR, giving one entry per CDR3 protein. The data show fewer than 700,000 distinct CDR3 sequences, roughly 17% seen once. With regard to this clonotype: Antigen specificity is unknown.

Germline V gives CDR1 LNHNV, CDR2 YYDKDF (reference sequence). The CDR3 extends over 13 amino acids. V dropped 0 bases and J dropped 6 bases, with 8 bases sitting between them. The study, taken as a whole, reports: Median prediction lead before ophthalmopathy onset was six to eight months with the model.

Among the patients, aged 18 to 65, hyperthyroidism was newly diagnosed and had lasted under 2 months. The diagnostic basis comprised clinical symptoms, serum thyroxine and TRAb, thyroid ultrasound and orbital computed tomography. This clonotype was obtained from a young woman with Graves' hyperthyroidism. The sample comprised blood. The rearrangement joins TRBV15 to TRBJ1-1, with a weak D call TRBD1 (5 bases). CDR3 in DNA: TGTGCCACCAGCAGAGATCGGGGCGCTGAAGCTTTCTTT. Residues: CATSRDRGAEAFF.